Following are 6 T cell receptor beta chains from one sample sequenced in a study of blood T cell repertoires in COVID-19. The method was immunoSEQ multiplex PCR; TCRdb's version includes in-frame clones alone and lacks a portion of them. The top ten clones hold roughly 2.6% of a sample with a few hundred thousand clones, 70% to 90% of them seen once. The sample was peripheral blood. Receptors originate from a man between 50 and 59 years old who had recovered from COVID-19.

The V call is TRBV5-1, the J call TRBJ2-7; the D gene is possibly TRBD2 (6 bases). This CDR3 is 13 amino acids long. Trimming removed 6 bases from V and 2 bases from J, with 12 bases in between. Germline CDR1 is SGHRS and CDR2 is YFSETQ. CDR3 amino acids: CASKPGGAYEQYF. The CDR3, as DNA: TGCGCCAGCAAACCCGGCGGGGCCTACGAGCAGTACTTC.

The genes are TRBV3-1 (or the pseudogene TRBV3-2) and TRBJ2-3; tentative D call: TRBD2 (6 bases). CDR1 is LGHDT and CDR2 is YNNKEL in the germline V gene (reference sequence). Deletions cut 11 bases from V and 4 bases from J, with 13 bases between. The CDR3 has 12 amino acids. This CDR3 is CASRASADTQYF. The DNA for the CDR3 is TGTGCCTCGCGGGCTAGCGCAGATACGCAGTATTTT.

This chain links TRBV19 with TRBJ1-5; 8 bases fit TRBD1. This CDR3 contains 15 residues. V was clipped by 7 bases and J by 4 bases; unmatched bases: 9. Germline V gene sequence: CDR1 LNHDA, CDR2 SQIVND (reference sequence). CDR3 DNA sequence: TGTGCCAGTACCCCGGGGACAGGATGGAATCAGCCCCAGCATTTT. Amino acids: CASTPGTGWNQPQHF.

In this sample, this clone turned up a few times. The chain uses TRBV20-1 and TRBJ2-2, with no clear D. The V gene's germline CDR1 is DFQATT and CDR2 SNEGSKA (reference sequence). The CDR3 extends over 14 amino acids. The germline V and J ends were trimmed by 3 bases and 6 bases, with 14 bases remaining between them. The CDR3 here is CSASPDSRPGELFF. The CDR3 DNA is TGCAGTGCTAGTCCCGACTCCCGACCCGGGGAGCTGTTTTTT.

The CDR3 protein is CASSRGSSQAQYF. CDR3 coding DNA: TGTGCCAGCAGCCGGGGCTCCTCGCAGGCCCAGTACTTC. The chain employs TRBV3-1 (or the pseudogene TRBV3-2) and TRBJ2-5, with D perhaps matching TRBD1 (5 bases). The V end lost 4 bases, the J end lost 9 bases, and 15 bases lay between the germline ends. The CDR3 sequence is 13 residues long. Germline V gene data show CDR1 as LGHDT and CDR2 as YNNKEL (reference sequence).

V and J are TRBV4-1 and TRBJ2-5; 8 bases map to TRBD1. CDR3 size: 15 residues. Germline V gene data show CDR1 as MGHRA and CDR2 as YSYEKL. After removal of 0 bases from V and 4 bases from J, the junction contained 4 bases not matched to a gene. Here the CDR3 DNA reads TGCGCCAGCAGCCAAGATGTCAGGGGGCGAGAGACCCAGTACTTC. It yields the protein CASSQDVRGRETQYF.